The rows below give T cell receptor beta chains drawn from one sample of a study of cytomegalovirus exposure and HLA in healthy donors. The assay was immunoSEQ multiplex PCR, and TCRdb's table has in-frame clones only and misses some. The sample lists 57,000 or so clones; about two thirds were seen once. Sequencing was carried out using PBMCs. The receptors originated from a woman aged 55-70 years in good health and CMV-seropositive. CDR3s include the opening cysteine and the closing phenylalanine or tryptophan. The D gene is left open where the match is weak. Rows may omit the clone size; those that give it use once, few, many or a size class.

-	TRBV6-1	TRBJ1-1	-	TGTGCCAGCAGTGAATTCGCTGAAGCTTTCTTT	CASSEFAEAFF
-	TRBV29-1	TRBJ1-1	-	TGCAGCGTTGCGCACAATGAAGCTTTCTTT	CSVAHNEAFF
-	TRBV7-8	TRBJ1-5	-	TGTGCCAGCAGCTTAGCTGAGGATCAGCCCCAGCATTTT	CASSLAEDQPQHF
-	TRBV4-3	TRBJ1-1	-	TGCGCCAGCAGCCAGGGGGGTGCTAACACTGAAGCTTTCTTT	CASSQGGANTEAFF
-	TRBV18	TRBJ1-2	-	TGTGCCAGCTCACCCTCACAGGGTAGATATGGCTACACCTTC	CASSPSQGRYGYTF
few	TRBV25-1	TRBJ1-1	-	TGTGCCAGCAAACGGGACACTGAAGCTTTCTTT	CASKRDTEAFF
once	TRBV11-2	TRBJ1-1	-	TGTGCCAGCAGCTTAAGGCTAACAGGGAGTAGGGCCACTGAAGCTTTCTTT	CASSLRLTGSRATEAFF
few	TRBV5-6	TRBJ2-3	TRBD1	TGTGCCAGCAGGAAGACAGGGATGGGCACAGATACGCAGTATTTT	CASRKTGMGTDTQYF
-	TRBV19	TRBJ1-3	TRBD1	TGTGCCAGTAGTATAGCCGGACAGGGGTCTGGAAACACCATATATTTT	CASSIAGQGSGNTIYF
-	TRBV6-5	TRBJ1-6	TRBD1	TGTGCCAGCAGTGCAGACAGGGCGCTTAATTCACCCCTCCACTTT	CASSADRALNSPLHF
-	TRBV30	TRBJ1-2	-	TGTGCCTGGAGTCCCGGAGCCGGCTACACCTTC	CAWSPGAGYTF
-	TRBV7-8	TRBJ2-6	-	TGTGCCACCGGGGAATCTGGGGCCAACGTCCTGACTTTC	CATGESGANVLTF
-	TRBV7-9	TRBJ1-4	TRBD1	TGTTCCAGCAGCCCCTATGATCGGACAGGCAAACAGAATGAAAAACTGTTTTTT	CSSSPYDRTGKQNEKLFF
-	TRBV30	TRBJ1-1	-	TGTGCCTGGAGCCCGGGGGGTCTCACTGAAGCTTTCTTT	CAWSPGGLTEAFF
-	TRBV29-1	TRBJ1-1	TRBD1	TGCAGCGTGGGGGGGACAGGGTTCACTGAAGCTTTCTTT	CSVGGTGFTEAFF
-	TRBV2	TRBJ1-2	-	TGTGCCAGCAGTGCGTCCAGGGTGGGAGGCTACACCTTC	CASSASRVGGYTF
-	TRBV2	TRBJ1-1	-	TGTGCCAGCTGGCCGGGGTTGGTGAACACTGAAGCTTTCTTT	CASWPGLVNTEAFF
-	TRBV7-2	TRBJ1-5	-	TGTGCCAGCAGCCCCCGACATAATCAGCCCCAGCATTTT	CASSPRHNQPQHF
few	TRBV7-2	TRBJ1-1	TRBD1	TGTGCCAGCAGCAGACAGGGTGCCATGAACACTGAAGCTTTCTTT	CASSRQGAMNTEAFF
-	TRBV5-1	TRBJ2-3	TRBD2	TGCGCCAGCAGCCGAGAGCGGGGGGAAGGAACAGATACGCAGTATTTT	CASSRERGEGTDTQYF
-	TRBV29-1	TRBJ1-2	-	TGCAGCGTTGACACCGGGAGGGACACCTTC	CSVDTGRDTF
-	TRBV5-1	TRBJ2-2	TRBD1	TGCGCCAGCAGCAACCCGGGACAGGGGTCCGGCGGGGAGCTGTTTTTT	CASSNPGQGSGGELFF
-	TRBV27	TRBJ1-1	-	TGTGCCAGCAGTTTGGTACAGGCCCACGGAAAGGAAGCTTTCTTT	CASSLVQAHGKEAFF
-	TRBV2	TRBJ1-1	-	TGTGCCAGCAAAGAAGGCTGGGGCCGGGACACTGAAGCTTTCTTT	CASKEGWGRDTEAFF
-	TRBV7-2	TRBJ1-3	-	TGTGCCAGCAGTAACCAGGGGAGCGGTGCGATTGGCGCCATATATTTT	CASSNQGSGAIGAIYF
once	TRBV7-9	TRBJ2-7	-	TGTGCCAGCAGCTTCGGGGTCGAGCAGTACTTC	CASSFGVEQYF
few	TRBV7-8	TRBJ2-2	-	TGTGCCAGCAGCTTTGGGAGGGGGGGGCAGACCGGGGAGCTGTTTTTT	CASSFGRGGQTGELFF
-	TRBV7-2	TRBJ2-1	TRBD1	TGTGCCAGCAGCCTAGACAGGGAACCCTACAATGAGCAGTTCTTC	CASSLDREPYNEQFF
-	TRBV2	TRBJ2-5	TRBD1	TGTGCCAGCAGTTTCCCCCGGACAGGGAGTCAGACCCAGTACTTC	CASSFPRTGSQTQYF
once	TRBV4-3	TRBJ2-2	TRBD1	TGCGCCAGCAGCCCAGGGACAGGGGGCTTCGACACCGGGGAGCTGTTTTTT	CASSPGTGGFDTGELFF
-	TRBV6-1	TRBJ1-2	TRBD1	TGTGCCAGCAGTGAAGCAGGGACAGGGGACTATGGCTACACCTTC	CASSEAGTGDYGYTF
-	TRBV14	TRBJ1-2	-	TGTGCCAGCAGTTGGGGGGACTATGGCTACACCTTC	CASSWGDYGYTF
-	TRBV7-8	TRBJ1-1	-	TGTGCCAGCAGCTTAGACCTGGAGGGGAACACTGAAGCTTTCTTT	CASSLDLEGNTEAFF